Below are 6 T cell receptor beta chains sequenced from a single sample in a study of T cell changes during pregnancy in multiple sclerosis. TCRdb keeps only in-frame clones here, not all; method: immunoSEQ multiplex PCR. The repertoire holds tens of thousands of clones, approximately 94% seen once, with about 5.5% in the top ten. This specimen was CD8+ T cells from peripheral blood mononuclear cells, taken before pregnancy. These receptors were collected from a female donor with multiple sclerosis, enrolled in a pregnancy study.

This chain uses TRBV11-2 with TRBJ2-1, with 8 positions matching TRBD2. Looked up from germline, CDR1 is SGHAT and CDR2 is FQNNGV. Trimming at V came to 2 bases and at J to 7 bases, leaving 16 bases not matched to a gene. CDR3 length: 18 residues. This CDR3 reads CASSLLSFSGKGWNEQFF. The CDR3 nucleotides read TGTGCCAGCAGCTTACTTTCCTTTAGCGGGAAAGGATGGAATGAGCAGTTCTTC.

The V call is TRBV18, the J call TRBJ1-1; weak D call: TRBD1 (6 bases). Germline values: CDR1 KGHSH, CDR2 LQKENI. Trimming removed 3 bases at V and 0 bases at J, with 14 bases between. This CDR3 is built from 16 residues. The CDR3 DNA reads TGTGCCAGCTCACCCGGGCAGGGGTCGGTGAACACTGAAGCTTTCTTT. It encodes CASSPGQGSVNTEAFF.

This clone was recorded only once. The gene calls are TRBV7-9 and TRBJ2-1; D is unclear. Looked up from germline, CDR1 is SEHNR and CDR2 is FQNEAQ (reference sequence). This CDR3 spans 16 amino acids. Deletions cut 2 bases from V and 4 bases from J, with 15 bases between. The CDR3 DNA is TGTGCCAGCAGCTTAAGTGCAGAGACAAATTACAATGAGCAGTTCTTC. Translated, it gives CASSLSAETNYNEQFF.

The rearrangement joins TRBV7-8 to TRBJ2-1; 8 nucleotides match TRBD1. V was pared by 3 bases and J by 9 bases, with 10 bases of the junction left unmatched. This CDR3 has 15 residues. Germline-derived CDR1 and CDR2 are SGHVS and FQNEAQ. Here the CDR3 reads CASSFYRGVRVEQFF. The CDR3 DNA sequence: TGTGCCAGCAGCTTCTACAGGGGGGTGAGGGTTGAGCAGTTCTTC.

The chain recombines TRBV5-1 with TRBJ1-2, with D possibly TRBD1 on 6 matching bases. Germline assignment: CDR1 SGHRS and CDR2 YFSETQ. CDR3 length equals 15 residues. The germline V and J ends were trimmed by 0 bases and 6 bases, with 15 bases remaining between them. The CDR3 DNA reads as TGCGCCAGCAGCTTGGGGGACACCGCCCTGGATGGCTACACCTTC. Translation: CASSLGDTALDGYTF.

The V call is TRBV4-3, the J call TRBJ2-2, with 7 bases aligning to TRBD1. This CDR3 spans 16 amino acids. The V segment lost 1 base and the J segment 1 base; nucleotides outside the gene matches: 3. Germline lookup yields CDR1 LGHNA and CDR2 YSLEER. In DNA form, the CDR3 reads TGCGCCAGCAGCCAAGCGAGGACAGGGAACACCGGGGAGCTGTTTTTT. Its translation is CASSQARTGNTGELFF.